These T cell receptor beta chains were read from a single sample in a study of T cells in localized non-small cell lung cancer. Measured with immunoSEQ multiplex PCR; TCRdb has only the in-frame clones, and not every one. In the table there are about 74,000 clones, about 88% of which are singletons. Sequencing was performed on peripheral blood, taken before any cancer treatment. The receptors come from a female donor at least 60 years old with stage I lung adenocarcinoma. Both conserved end residues are part of each CDR3. The order of the fields is J gene, V gene, clone size, D gene, CDR3 protein, CDR3 DNA. A D gene is named only where the DNA matches it firmly. Where a row states a size, it is once, few, many or the class of an expanded clone; other rows omit it.

TRBJ2-1 | TRBV28 | . | . | CASNGVANEQFF | TGTGCCAGCAATGGGGTTGCCAATGAGCAGTTCTTC
TRBJ2-4 | TRBV6-1 | . | . | CASIQGQAGNIQYF | TGTGCCAGCATCCAGGGCCAGGCGGGAAACATTCAGTACTTC
TRBJ2-5 | TRBV27 | . | . | CASRPQKLAAQETQYF | TGTGCCAGCAGGCCCCAAAAGTTAGCGGCTCAAGAGACCCAGTACTTC
TRBJ1-1 | TRBV7-2 | once | . | CASSFGGPNTEAFF | TGTGCCAGCAGCTTTGGGGGCCCAAACACTGAAGCTTTCTTT
TRBJ2-3 | TRBV7-8 | . | . | CASSPNRGTDTQYF | TGTGCCAGCAGCCCAAACAGGGGCACAGATACGCAGTATTTT
TRBJ1-2 | TRBV29-1 | . | . | CSVEEGAGALTYTF | TGCAGCGTTGAAGAGGGTGCAGGGGCCCTGACCTACACCTTC
TRBJ1-2 | TRBV7-9 | . | . | CASSRVNYGYTF | TGTGCCAGCAGCCGAGTTAACTATGGCTACACCTTC
TRBJ2-1 | TRBV7-6 | few | TRBD2 | CASSLGASGRNNEQFF | TGTGCCAGCAGCTTAGGAGCTAGCGGGAGAAATAATGAGCAGTTCTTC
TRBJ2-5 | TRBV29-1 | . | . | CSVVVGQETQYF | TGCAGCGTTGTAGTCGGCCAAGAGACCCAGTACTTC
TRBJ1-2 | TRBV11-1 | . | TRBD1 | CASSLRPQGADGYTF | TGTGCCAGCAGCTTACGTCCACAGGGGGCGGATGGCTACACCTTC
TRBJ1-2 | TRBV7-2 | . | . | CASSLNRDPNYGYTF | TGTGCCAGCAGCTTAAACCGGGACCCGAACTATGGCTACACCTTC
TRBJ1-4 | TRBV9 | . | TRBD1 | CASSVGQGSVYNEKLFF | TGTGCCAGCAGCGTAGGACAGGGTTCGGTGTATAATGAAAAACTGTTTTTT
TRBJ2-7 | TRBV7-8 | once | . | CASSLAVGPQGTYEQYF | TGTGCCAGCAGCTTAGCTGTGGGTCCACAGGGGACTTACGAGCAGTACTTC
TRBJ1-1 | TRBV5-1 | once | TRBD1 | CASSSDREAGTEAFF | TGTGCCAGCAGCTCCGACAGGGAAGCAGGCACTGAAGCTTTCTTT
TRBJ2-1 | TRBV5-6 | . | . | CASSFQYNEQFF | TGTGCCAGCAGCTTTCAGTACAATGAGCAGTTCTTC
TRBJ2-7 | TRBV7-9 | once | . | CASSLGQINPYEQYF | TGTGCCAGCAGCTTAGGACAGATCAACCCCTACGAGCAGTACTTC
TRBJ2-6 | TRBV12-5 | once | . | CASAKSGANVLTF | TGTGCTAGTGCCAAGTCTGGGGCCAACGTCCTGACTTTC
TRBJ1-1 | TRBV19 | . | TRBD1 | CASRGTGMFLLPETNTEAFF | TGTGCCAGTAGGGGGACAGGGATGTTTTTGCTCCCCGAAACGAACACTGAAGCTTTCTTT
TRBJ2-3 | TRBV9 | . | TRBD2 | CASSKRETGTDTQYF | TGTGCCAGCAGCAAGCGGGAAACGGGCACAGATACGCAGTATTTT
TRBJ2-7 | TRBV11-3 | once | TRBD2 | CASSNSGSYEQYF | TGTGCCAGCAGTAATAGCGGGAGCTACGAGCAGTACTTC
TRBJ1-5 | TRBV2 | . | . | CASSVAGREDQPQHF | TGTGCCAGCAGTGTCGCAGGGCGTGAAGATCAGCCCCAGCATTTT
TRBJ1-1 | TRBV27 | few | . | CASSRRGGWNTEAFF | TGTGCCAGCAGTCGCCGCGGGGGGTGGAACACTGAAGCTTTCTTT
TRBJ2-1 | TRBV11-1 | . | TRBD2 | CASSSGRAGGTWNEQFF | TGTGCCAGCAGCTCCGGGAGGGCGGGAGGGACTTGGAATGAGCAGTTCTTC
TRBJ2-5 | TRBV7-2 | . | . | CASSLYGTQETQYF | TGTGCCAGCAGCTTATACGGGACTCAAGAGACCCAGTACTTC
TRBJ1-5 | TRBV15 | . | . | CATSRDEGKQPQHF | TGTGCCACCAGCAGAGATGAGGGGAAGCAGCCCCAGCATTTT
TRBJ2-1 | TRBV9 | once | . | CASSVALNNEQFF | TGTGCCAGCAGCGTAGCTTTGAACAATGAGCAGTTCTTC
TRBJ2-3 | TRBV5-1 | . | . | CASSLGGSRNTQYF | TGCGCCAGCAGCTTGGGGGGGTCTAGGAATACGCAGTATTTT
TRBJ2-6 | TRBV28 | . | . | CASRKSGANVLTF | TGTGCCAGCAGGAAGTCTGGGGCCAACGTCCTGACTTTC